The present entry profiles one T cell receptor beta chain with its context. TCRdb keeps only in-frame clones here, not all; method: immunoSEQ multiplex PCR. Of over 55,000 clones listed, approximately 94% were seen once; the top ten hold 3%. Losses at the gene ends were 6 bases for V and 9 bases for J; bases not matched to a gene: 13. The germline CDR1 and CDR2 sequences are MNHNS and SASEGT. This CDR3 has 14 residues. These data are taken from a study of technical replicates of blood from several donors. The sequenced sample was PBMCs. The source of this sequence is a human donor in good health. Some clones in this sample may be carry-over from other donors' samples. The chain uses TRBV6-1 and TRBJ1-2; 7 nucleotides align to TRBD1. Written as DNA, the CDR3 is TGTGCCAGCAGGGCTAGGGGGCAGGATGGGAGCTACACCTTC. Its translation is CASRARGQDGSYTF.